The 14 T cell receptor beta chains in this list originate from one sample, sequenced in a study of T cell responses to AZD1222 COVID-19 vaccine (dated by TCRdb to the early 2020s). Libraries were built with the immunoSEQ multiplex PCR assay. TCRdb's version of the immuneACCESS table is confined to in-frame rearrangements and falls short of the full clone set. An unresolved V gene accounts for under half of the shortfall where checked; the remainder is of unknown origin. This sample lists about 120,000 clones; 90% to 95% were detected once. Clones ranked in the top ten supply under 3.5% of the sample. Sample time point, as interpreted from the label and publication: baseline before first vaccination. The material sequenced was peripheral blood, taken on day 0 of AZD1222 vaccination. These receptors originate from an adult in good health.

This sequence joins TRBV6-5 and TRBJ2-7; the match to TRBD2 covers 9 bases. Trimming at V came to 7 bases and at J to 5 bases, leaving 9 bases not matched to a gene. There are 14 residues in the CDR3. Germline-derived CDR1 and CDR2 are MNHEY and SVGAGI. The CDR3 DNA reads as TGTGCCAGCAAATCGGCGGGAGGGCGGAACGAGCAGTACTTC. This encodes CASKSAGGRNEQYF.

J is TRBJ2-7 and V is TRBV28; 7 nucleotides match TRBD1. This CDR3 contains 13 residues. Germline CDR1 is MDHEN and CDR2 is SYDVKM. V dropped 5 bases and J dropped 2; count of bases not matched to a gene: 3. DNA for the CDR3: TGTGCCAGCAGTCTGGACAGGACCTACGAGCAGTACTTC. Protein: CASSLDRTYEQYF.

The chain recombines TRBV19 with TRBJ1-5, with a tentative D call TRBD1 (6 bases). V was shortened by 5 bases and J by 0 bases, with 8 bases between the two germline ends. The CDR3 covers 14 residues. Germline V CDR1 and CDR2: LNHDA, SQIVND (reference sequence). The CDR3 DNA follows: TGTGCCAGTAGTTCGGACAGTAGCAATCAGCCCCAGCATTTT. This gives the protein CASSSDSSNQPQHF.

The chain is built from TRBV7-9 and TRBJ2-5; 7 bases map to TRBD1. The J segment lost 2 bases and the V segment lost 1 base, leaving 4 bases of the junction unmatched. CDR3 size: 15 residues. CDR1 and CDR2 from the germline V gene are SEHNR and FQNEAQ (reference sequence). The CDR3 coding sequence is TGTGCCAGCAGCTTAGGGGGACAGCTACAAGAGACCCAGTACTTC. Translation gives CASSLGGQLQETQYF.

The gene calls are TRBV27 and TRBJ2-1; 14 bases are shared with TRBD2. V shed 7 bases, J shed 5 bases, and the junction held 4 bases outside the gene matches. Germline V CDR1 and CDR2: MNHEY, SMNVEV (reference sequence). CDR3 size: 15 residues. This CDR3 reads CASKPGLAGDNEQFF. DNA for the CDR3: TGTGCCAGCAAACCGGGACTAGCGGGGGACAATGAGCAGTTCTTC.

This chain uses TRBV27 with TRBJ2-6; D is ambiguous. V lost 6 bases and J 3 bases, leaving 12 bases between the germline ends. Per germline, CDR1 MNHEY and CDR2 SMNVEV (reference sequence). The length of the CDR3 is 15 residues. For the CDR3, the DNA is TGTGCCAGCAGCTCCCCTCTACGTGGGGCCAACGTCCTGACTTTC. It is translated as CASSSPLRGANVLTF.

The V and J genes are TRBV27 and TRBJ1-1; D ambiguous. V shed 6 bases and J shed 5 bases, with 13 bases lying between them. The CDR3 is 13 residues long. Germline assignment: CDR1 MNHEY and CDR2 SMNVEV (reference sequence). The CDR3 coding sequence is TGTGCCAGCAGCACAACGGCAAGGACTGAAGCTTTCTTT. Its translation is CASSTTARTEAFF.

The count of this clone is one. V usage is TRBV28 and J usage is TRBJ2-7; 10 nucleotides agree with TRBD1. Germline CDR1 MDHEN, CDR2 SYDVKM. V was pared by 5 bases and J by 6 bases, with 22 bases of the junction left unmatched. CDR3 size: 19 residues. As DNA, the CDR3 is TGTGCCAGCAGTCTAGTGGGATACGAAAGACAGGGGGCGAGGGGCGAGCAGTACTTC. This translates into CASSLVGYERQGARGEQYF.

The rearrangement uses TRBV19 and TRBJ1-2; maybe TRBD1 (5 bases). The CDR3 spans 17 residues. V lost 8 bases and J lost 3, with 25 bases in between. The germline V gene encodes CDR1 LNHDA and CDR2 SQIVND (reference sequence). CDR3 nucleotides: TGTGCCAGTCCCCGCCCCGAACAGGCGAACTCCGACTATGGCTACACCTTC. The encoded protein is CASPRPEQANSDYGYTF.

The chain has TRBV6-5 and TRBJ2-1; TRBD2 aligns across 13 bases. V gave up 5 bases and J gave up 4 bases; unmatched junction bases: 2. The CDR3 runs 15 residues. CDR1 is MNHEY and CDR2 is SVGAGI in the germline V gene. The CDR3, as DNA: TGTGCCAGCAGTCGGACTAGCGGGAGATACAATGAGCAGTTCTTC. Its translation is CASSRTSGRYNEQFF.

The V and J genes are TRBV18 and TRBJ1-1; TRBD1 might be the D (5 bases). Germline V lookup: CDR1 KGHSH, CDR2 LQKENI. Trimming cost V 0 bases and J 1 base, with 18 bases left between them. This CDR3 comprises 18 residues. CDR3 sequence (DNA): TGTGCCAGCTCACCACCGGGCACAGGCAGAGTTTCGAACACTGAAGCTTTCTTT. It codes for CASSPPGTGRVSNTEAFF.

V is TRBV29-1 and J is TRBJ1-1; the D is unclear. Trimming stripped 7 bases from V and 0 bases from J, with 9 bases between. The CDR3 runs to 12 residues. CDR1 is SQVTM and CDR2 is ANQGSEA in the germline V gene. CDR3: CSAVLVNTEAFF. The CDR3 nucleotides read TGCAGCGCAGTCCTGGTGAACACTGAAGCTTTCTTT.

The CDR3: CATSGGQAIVGNEQFF. For the CDR3, the DNA is TGTGCCACCAGTGGGGGACAGGCAATTGTCGGGAATGAGCAGTTCTTC. The rearrangement links TRBV24-1 to TRBJ2-1; 8 positions match TRBD1. Trimming removed 5 bases from V and 7 bases from J; junction bases left unmatched: 12. The CDR3 contains 16 residues. Germline V gene lookup returns CDR1 KGHDR and CDR2 SFDVKD.

This rearrangement joins TRBV10-3 to TRBJ2-3; 11 nucleotides line up with TRBD2. Per germline, CDR1 ENHRY and CDR2 SYGVKD. The junction had 17 bases not matched to a gene; V was cut back by 4 bases and J by 2 bases. The CDR3 is made up of 20 amino acids. The CDR3 DNA reads TGTGCCATCAGTGTTCGGCTAGCGGGGGGCGCACTTGACTTCACAGATACGCAGTATTTT. As protein: CAISVRLAGGALDFTDTQYF.